The source of this T cell receptor (beta chain) is a study of neurological immune-mediated disorders. Trimming took off 6 bases at V and 1 base at J, with 12 bases between the two ends. The CDR3 runs 15 residues. There are a few counts of this clonotype. A single record per CDR3 protein comes from TCRdb applying MiXCR to the 5' RACE reads. In the table there are some 77,000 distinct CDR3 sequences, roughly 9.5% of which are singletons. The clonotype was recovered from a man aged 45 to 65 in good health. The sample comprised PBMCs. The rearrangement links TRBV12-3 or TRBV12-4 to TRBJ2-2; D is uncertain. The CDR3, as DNA: TGTGCCAGCAGCCAAGGCCGGATGAACACCGGGGAGCTGTTTTTT. Translated, it gives CASSQGRMNTGELFF.